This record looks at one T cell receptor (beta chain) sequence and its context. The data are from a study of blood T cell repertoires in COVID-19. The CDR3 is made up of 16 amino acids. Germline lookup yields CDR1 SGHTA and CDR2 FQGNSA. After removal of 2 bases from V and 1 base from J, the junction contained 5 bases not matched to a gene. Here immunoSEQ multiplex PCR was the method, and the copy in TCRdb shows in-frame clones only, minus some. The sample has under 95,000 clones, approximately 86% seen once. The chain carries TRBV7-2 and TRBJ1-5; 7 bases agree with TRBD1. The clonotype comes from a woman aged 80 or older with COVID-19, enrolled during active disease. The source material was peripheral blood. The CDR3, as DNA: TGTGCCAGCAGCTTAAGACAGGGTGGGAGCAATCAGCCCCAGCATTTT. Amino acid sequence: CASSLRQGGSNQPQHF.